These 23 T cell receptor beta chains were sequenced from one sample in a study of T-cell reconstitution after alpha-beta-depleted transplantation in children. It was with unique molecular identifiers that the TCRbeta library was prepared. A single record per CDR3 protein comes from TCRdb applying MiXCR to the PCR reads. This table has 250,000 to 400,000 distinct CDR3 sequences, 23% appearing once. The sample was PBMCs, mostly from graft donor cells, taken 180 days after TCRalphabeta/CD19-depleted stem cell transplant. Source of these receptors: a male patient between 10 and 17 years old who had a stem cell transplant for acute lymphoblastic leukemia, so the T cells may come from the graft donor.

This clonotype was picked up a small number of times. The rearrangement links TRBV20-1 to TRBJ2-3; D gene ambiguous. This CDR3 is 14 amino acids long. V lost 0 bases and J lost 3, with 10 bases in between. Germline V gives CDR1 DFQATT, CDR2 SNEGSKA (reference sequence). The CDR3 here is CSARDVRNTDTQYF. The DNA of the CDR3 is TGCAGTGCTAGAGATGTTAGGAATACAGATACGCAGTATTTT.

The J gene is TRBJ2-7, the V gene TRBV9; 9 bases line up with TRBD1. This CDR3 has 14 residues. Germline lookup yields CDR1 SGDLS and CDR2 YYNGEE. Unmatched junction bases numbered 2, after V lost 2 bases and J lost 2 bases. The CDR3 DNA is TGTGCCAGCAGCGTGGGGACAGGGACCTACGAGCAGTACTTC. It translates to CASSVGTGTYEQYF.

The chain has TRBV15 and TRBJ2-7; D is perhaps TRBD1 (6 bases). CDR3 size: 15 residues. Trimming left V 1 base short and J 3 bases short, with 13 bases between. Germline lookup yields CDR1 LNHNV and CDR2 YYDKDF (reference sequence). CDR3 nucleotide sequence: TGTGCCACCAGCAGAGGGAAGAGGGGGAACTACGAGCAGTACTTC. Translation: CATSRGKRGNYEQYF.

This chain joins TRBV21-1 and TRBJ2-7; the table assigns TRBD1, which was not confirmed against the DNA. TRBV21-1 is annotated as a pseudogene. There are 14 residues in the CDR3. CDR3 sequence (DNA): TGTGCCAGCAACAAAATGCACAGGGGGTACGAGCAGTACTTC. It encodes CASNKMHRGYEQYF.

This chain uses TRBV6-5 with TRBJ1-6; D is uncertain. Germline loops: CDR1 MNHEY, CDR2 SVGAGI. V lost 0 bases and J 9 bases, leaving 15 bases between the germline ends. The CDR3 sequence is 16 residues long. The CDR3 sequence is CASSYSFSVGSSPLHF. The CDR3 nucleotides read TGTGCCAGCAGTTACTCGTTTTCCGTAGGGAGTTCACCCCTCCACTTT.

This sequence joins TRBV5-1 and TRBJ2-7; a possible D gene is TRBD2 (6 bases). CDR1 SGHRS and CDR2 YFSETQ come from the germline V gene. The V and J ends lost 6 bases and 3 bases respectively, with 13 bases between them. The CDR3 is 13 residues long. DNA of the CDR3: TGCGCCAGCACGGAGGGGTTTAGCTACGAGCAGTACTTC. Translating it yields CASTEGFSYEQYF.

This clonotype was detected only a few times. The CDR3 nucleotides are TGCGCCAGCAGTGGGTGGAGCACAGATACGCAGTATTTT. Residues: CASSGWSTDTQYF. The chain couples TRBV10-2 to TRBJ2-3, with unresolved D. This CDR3 is 13 amino acids long. Germline V gene data show CDR1 as WSHSY and CDR2 as SAAADI. Trimming pared 4 bases from V and 0 bases from J, leaving 5 bases between.

This clonotype was recorded a few times. This chain joins TRBV5-6 and TRBJ2-7; TRBD2 matches 14 bases. J gave up 4 bases and V 1 base, and 7 bases lay outside the gene matches. Germline values: CDR1 SGHDT, CDR2 YYEEEE. This CDR3 contains 17 residues. CDR3 bases: TGTGCCAGCAGCTTGTCCGGGACTAGCGGGAGAACGTACGAGCAGTACTTC. Translation gives CASSLSGTSGRTYEQYF.

This clonotype was counted only a few times. This rearrangement joins TRBV7-9 to TRBJ2-7; D perhaps matches TRBD2 (6 bases). CDR3 size: 16 residues. CDR1 and CDR2 from the germline V gene are SEHNR and FQNEAQ (reference sequence). V lost 5 bases, J lost 0 bases, and 17 bases lay in between. The CDR3 nucleotides are TGTGCCAGCAGCAGGTCAGCGGGCTTGAGCTCCTACGAGCAGTACTTC. Protein: CASSRSAGLSSYEQYF.

In this sample, this clonotype turned up a few times. The chain combines TRBV27 with TRBJ2-7, with D possibly being TRBD2 (7 bases). The germline CDR1 and CDR2 sequences are MNHEY and SMNVEV (reference sequence). This CDR3 has 15 amino acids. Deletions cut 2 bases from V and 5 bases from J, with 16 bases between. The CDR3 DNA sequence: TGTGCCAGCAGTTTAGGACAGTTAGGACTAGACGAGCAGTACTTC. It codes for CASSLGQLGLDEQYF.

V and J are TRBV5-1 and TRBJ2-7, with D perhaps assigned TRBD1 or TRBD2 (5 bases each). In germline, CDR1 is SGHRS, CDR2 YFSETQ. V was pared by 1 base and J by 0 bases, with 11 bases between. The CDR3 has 15 amino acids. In DNA, the CDR3 is TGCGCCAGCAGCTTGCTTCCCGGGACCTCCTACGAGCAGTACTTC. Protein sequence: CASSLLPGTSYEQYF.

This clonotype was observed many times. The V call is TRBV11-2, the J call TRBJ2-7; possibly TRBD1 or TRBD2 for D (5 bases each). Germline loops: CDR1 SGHAT, CDR2 FQNNGV. V was clipped by 0 bases and J by 6 bases, with 9 bases between them. The length of the CDR3 is 13 residues. In nucleotides, the CDR3 is TGTGCCAGCAGCTTAGATGAGGGACCCGAGCAGTACTTC. Amino acid sequence: CASSLDEGPEQYF.

Only a few counts were recorded for this clonotype. The chain carries TRBV10-3 and TRBJ2-7; D gene ambiguous. Germline V gene data show CDR1 as ENHRY and CDR2 as SYGVKD. V lost 3 bases and J lost 0, with 6 bases in between. This CDR3 is built from 13 residues. The CDR3 sequence: CAISDRASYEQYF. CDR3 coding DNA: TGTGCCATCAGTGATCGGGCCTCCTACGAGCAGTACTTC.

Only a few counts were recorded for this clonotype. The V and J genes are TRBV9 and TRBJ1-2, with D uncertain. CDR3 length: 15 residues. CDR1 and CDR2 (germline): SGDLS, YYNGEE. V lost 0 bases to trimming and J lost 1 base, with 10 bases between them. The CDR3 coding sequence is TGTGCCAGCAGCGTAGTGGCAGAGGGTAACTATGGCTACACCTTC. Residues: CASSVVAEGNYGYTF.

The V gene is TRBV6-1, the J gene TRBJ2-3; TRBD2 is a possible D gene (6 bases). Germline loops: CDR1 MNHNS, CDR2 SASEGT. Trimming left V 7 bases short and J 3 bases short, with 14 bases between. The CDR3 length is 14 residues. CDR3 sequence (DNA): TGTGCCAGCATCCTGGAGGGCCGGACAGATACGCAGTATTTT. It is translated as CASILEGRTDTQYF.

Only a few counts were recorded for this clonotype. V usage is TRBV11-2 and J usage is TRBJ1-2; tentative D call: TRBD1 (6 bases). The V end lost 5 bases, the J end lost 3 bases, and 16 bases lay between the germline ends. This CDR3 region has 15 residues. Germline V lookup: CDR1 SGHAT, CDR2 FQNNGV. The CDR3: CASSHMRGADYGYTF. As DNA, the CDR3 is TGTGCCAGCAGCCATATGAGGGGGGCGGACTATGGCTACACCTTC. Full variable domain (remainder filled in from reference TRBV11-2 and TRBJ1-2): EAGVAQSPRYKIIEKRQSVAFWCNPISGHATLYWYQQILGQGPKLLIQFQNNGVVDDSQLPKDRFSAERLKGVDSTLKIQPAKLEDSAVYLCASSHMRGADYGYTFGSGTRLTVV.

The CDR3 region has the DNA TGCGCCAGCAGCCAAGAGAGCCAGGGAGGTGAAAAACTGTTTTTT. The encoded protein is CASSQESQGGEKLFF. The rearrangement joins TRBV4-1 to TRBJ1-4, with a tentative D call TRBD1 (5 bases). This CDR3 contains 15 residues. From germline, CDR1 is MGHRA and CDR2 YSYEKL. With 0 bases removed from V and 7 bases from J, the gap between germline ends came to 12 bases.

CDR3 amino acids: CASSPLAGIYTGELFF. The CDR3 region has the DNA TGTGCCAGCAGCCCTCTAGCGGGAATTTACACCGGGGAGCTGTTTTTT. The chain carries TRBV7-3 and TRBJ2-2; 9 bases match TRBD2. J lost 3 bases, V lost 5 bases, and 7 bases had no gene match. This CDR3 is built from 16 residues. Germline CDR1 SGHTA, CDR2 FQGTGA.

The genes are TRBV6-1 and TRBJ2-5; 7 bases line up with TRBD2. The CDR3 sequence is 14 residues long. Germline assignment: CDR1 MNHNS and CDR2 SASEGT. V was pared by 6 bases and J by 3 bases, with 7 bases of the junction left unmatched. CDR3 coding DNA: TGTGCCAGCAGCTCGCTAGCGGTGGAAGAGACCCAGTACTTC. It encodes CASSSLAVEETQYF.

There are a few counts of this clonotype. The chain carries TRBV3-1 and TRBJ2-3; 16 nucleotides agree with TRBD2. The CDR3 consists of 18 residues. V lost 4 bases and J lost 3; bases outside the gene matches: 7. Looked up from germline, CDR1 is LGHDT and CDR2 is YNNKEL (reference sequence). CDR3 bases: TGTGCCAGCAGCCGCATCCCGGGACTAGCGGGAGGGACAGATACGCAGTATTTT. As protein: CASSRIPGLAGGTDTQYF.

This clonotype was seen only a few times. The chain employs TRBV2 and TRBJ2-7; 11 bases fit TRBD1. This CDR3 is 17 amino acids long. Germline V gene lookup returns CDR1 SNHLY and CDR2 FYNNEI. The junction had 14 bases not matched to a gene; V was cut back by 6 bases and J by 4 bases. The CDR3 loop is CASRPTFGQGASYEQYF. The CDR3 coding sequence is TGTGCCAGCAGACCAACGTTCGGACAGGGGGCTTCGTACGAGCAGTACTTC.

This chain connects TRBV7-3 to TRBJ1-5; D possibly corresponds to TRBD1 (6 bases). There are 18 residues in the CDR3. V was shortened by 5 bases and J by 3 bases, with 23 bases between the two germline ends. Germline CDR1 is SGHTA and CDR2 is FQGTGA. DNA of the CDR3: TGTGCCAGCAGCCCTTTAAAAGGGAAGGGGGACTACAATCAGCCCCAGCATTTT. This codes for CASSPLKGKGDYNQPQHF.

This clonotype appeared many times. The rearrangement links TRBV20-1 to TRBJ2-3, with D uncertain. In germline, CDR1 is DFQATT, CDR2 SNEGSKA (reference sequence). The CDR3 has 15 residues. V was shortened by 4 bases and J by 3 bases, with 17 bases between the two germline ends. Here the CDR3 reads CSANPLERRTDTQYF. In nucleotides, the CDR3 is TGCAGTGCTAACCCATTAGAAAGAAGGACAGATACGCAGTATTTT.